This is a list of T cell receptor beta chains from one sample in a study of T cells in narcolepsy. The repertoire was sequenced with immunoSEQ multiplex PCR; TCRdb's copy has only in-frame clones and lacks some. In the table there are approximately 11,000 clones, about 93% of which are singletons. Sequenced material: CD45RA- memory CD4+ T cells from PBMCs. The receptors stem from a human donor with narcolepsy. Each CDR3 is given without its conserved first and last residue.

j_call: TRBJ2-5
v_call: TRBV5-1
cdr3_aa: ASSLSVAGGQETQY

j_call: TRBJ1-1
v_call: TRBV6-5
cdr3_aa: ASRGRRILSEAF

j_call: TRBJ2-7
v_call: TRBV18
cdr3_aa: ASSPPMTYEQY

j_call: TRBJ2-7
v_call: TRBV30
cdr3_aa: AWSGIEGGRSYEQY

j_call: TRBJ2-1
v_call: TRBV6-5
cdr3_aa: ASLERSSSYNEQF

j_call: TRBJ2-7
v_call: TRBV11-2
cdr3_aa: ASSLAGSDEQY

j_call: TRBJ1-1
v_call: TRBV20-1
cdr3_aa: SATTSTEAF

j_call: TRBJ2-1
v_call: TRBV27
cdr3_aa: ASSLRVSGSSYNEQF

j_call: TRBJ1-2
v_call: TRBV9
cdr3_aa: ASSPQGSYGYT

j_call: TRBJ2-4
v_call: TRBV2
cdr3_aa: ASSRSSVAKNIQY

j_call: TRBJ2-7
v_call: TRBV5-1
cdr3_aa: ASAPSGGEQY

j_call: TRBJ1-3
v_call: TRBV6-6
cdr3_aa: ASERGNTIY

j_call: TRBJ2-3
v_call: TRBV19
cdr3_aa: ASSIIRAGGRADTQY

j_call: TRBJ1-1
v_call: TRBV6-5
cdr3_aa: ASSRRAGEAF

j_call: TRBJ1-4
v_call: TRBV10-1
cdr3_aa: ATNSGTGNEKLF

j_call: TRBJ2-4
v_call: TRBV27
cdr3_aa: ASSPDVGIDIQY

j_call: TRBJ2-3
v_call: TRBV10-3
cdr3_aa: AISRATDTQY

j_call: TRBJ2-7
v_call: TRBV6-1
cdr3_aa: ASSDVHFGY

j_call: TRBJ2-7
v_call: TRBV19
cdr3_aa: ASSIPSGSVYEQY

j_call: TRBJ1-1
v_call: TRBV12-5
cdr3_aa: ASGPPGFLQRGTEAF

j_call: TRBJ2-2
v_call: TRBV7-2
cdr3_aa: ASSLGFRKTGELF

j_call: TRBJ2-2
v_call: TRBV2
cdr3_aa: ASSPIAGVTGELF

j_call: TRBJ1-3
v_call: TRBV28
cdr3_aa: ASSHRETGQRNTIY

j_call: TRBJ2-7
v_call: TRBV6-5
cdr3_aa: ASSYPAGGQY

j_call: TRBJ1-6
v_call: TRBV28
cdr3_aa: ASSVFGTGGLGGSYNSPLH